This T cell receptor beta chain is drawn from a study of T cell responses to AZD1222 COVID-19 vaccine. Study-level points and caveats: Epitopes outside B.1.351 and B.1.1.7 mutated regions reportedly drew nearly half of spike TCRs. Repertoires in all cases were sampled only once the peak T cell response had passed.

Germline trimming cut 5 bases from V and 2 bases from J; bases unmatched to any gene: 4. The germline V gene encodes CDR1 LNHDA and CDR2 SQIVND (reference sequence). The CDR3 is 15 amino acids. Comment on this clone: Its antigen remains unidentified.

Profiling relied on immunoSEQ multiplex PCR, and the TCRdb table lists in-frame clones only, not all of them. In the table there are about 100,000 clones, about 87% of which are singletons. The rearrangement joins TRBV19 to TRBJ2-7; TRBD2 matches 12 bases. Sequenced here: peripheral blood, sampled on day 0 of AZD1222 vaccination. The receptor was isolated from an adult in good health. CDR3 amino acids: CASSPRLAGAYEQYF. The DNA for the CDR3 is TGTGCCAGTAGTCCCCGACTAGCGGGGGCCTACGAGCAGTACTTC. Variable domain in full (rest from reference TRBV19 and TRBJ2-7): DGGITQSPKYLFRKEGQNVTLSCEQNLNHDAMYWYRQDPGQGLRLIYYSQIVNDFQKGDIAEGYSVSREKKESFPLTVTSAQKNPTAFYLCASSPRLAGAYEQYFGPGTRLTVT.